The source of this T cell receptor beta chain is a study of T cells in Graves' hyperthyroidism and ophthalmopathy. Trimming cost V 4 bases and J 4 bases, with 4 bases left between them. Germline-derived CDR1 and CDR2 are DFQATT and SNEGSKA (reference sequence). The CDR3 has 10 amino acids. Hyperthyroidism, newly diagnosed and lasting under 2 months, affected patients aged 18 to 65. The CDR3 regions of TCR beta were amplified from RNA transcripts. The HTBI primer set served for first-round RT-PCR of the TCR CDR3. In TCRdb, the multiplex PCR reads were re-called with MiXCR into one record per CDR3 protein. The sample has approximately 720,000 distinct CDR3 sequences; roughly 20% are singletons.

The sequence came from a woman aged 50 to 60 with Graves' hyperthyroidism that later progressed to Graves' ophthalmopathy. This chain joins TRBV20-1 and TRBJ1-2; D is ambiguous. Material for sequencing was blood. The CDR3 loop is CSANPYGYTF. In nucleotides, the CDR3 is TGCAGTGCTAACCCCTATGGCTACACCTTC.